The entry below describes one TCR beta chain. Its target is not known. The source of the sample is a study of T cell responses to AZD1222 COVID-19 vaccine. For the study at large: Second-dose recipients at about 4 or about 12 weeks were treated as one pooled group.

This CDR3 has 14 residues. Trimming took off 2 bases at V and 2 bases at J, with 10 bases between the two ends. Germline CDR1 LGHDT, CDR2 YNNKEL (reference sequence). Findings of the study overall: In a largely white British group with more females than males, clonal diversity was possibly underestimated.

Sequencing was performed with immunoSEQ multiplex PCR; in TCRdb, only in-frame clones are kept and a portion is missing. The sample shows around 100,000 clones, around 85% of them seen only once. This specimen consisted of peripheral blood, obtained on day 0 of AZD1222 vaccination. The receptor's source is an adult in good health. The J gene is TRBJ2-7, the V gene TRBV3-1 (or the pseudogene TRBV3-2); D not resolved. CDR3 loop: CASSQFIGTYEQYF. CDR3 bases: TGTGCCAGCAGCCAATTCATAGGAACCTACGAGCAGTACTTC.